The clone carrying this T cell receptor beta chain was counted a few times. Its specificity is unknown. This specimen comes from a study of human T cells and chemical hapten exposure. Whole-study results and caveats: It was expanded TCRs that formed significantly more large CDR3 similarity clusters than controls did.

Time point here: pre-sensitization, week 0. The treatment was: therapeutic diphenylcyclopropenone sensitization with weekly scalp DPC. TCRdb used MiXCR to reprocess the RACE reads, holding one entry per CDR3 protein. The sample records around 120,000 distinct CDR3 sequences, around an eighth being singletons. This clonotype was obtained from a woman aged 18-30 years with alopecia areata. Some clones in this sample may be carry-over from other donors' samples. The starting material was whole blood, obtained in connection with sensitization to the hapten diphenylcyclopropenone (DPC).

The CDR3 DNA follows: TGTGCCAGTACTCCAGGAGCAGGGACGAGAATTAACTATGGCTACACCTTC. This encodes CASTPGAGTRINYGYTF. The V gene is TRBV19, the J gene TRBJ1-2; D perhaps matches TRBD1 (5 bases). The CDR3 length is 17 residues. Trimming left V 7 bases short and J 1 base short, with 22 bases between. Per the germline V gene, CDR1 is LNHDA and CDR2 is SQIVND (reference sequence).